The clone carrying this T cell receptor beta chain has ten or more counts. Breast cancer patients provided tissue from their axillary draining lymph nodes. The ends were cut back, 2 bases at V and 4 bases at J, with 11 bases in the middle. Germline V gives CDR1 SGHAT, CDR2 FQNNGV. The length of the CDR3 is 14 residues. MiXCR was run by TCRdb on the multiplex PCR reads, yielding one entry per CDR3 protein. This table holds 150,000 to 200,000 distinct CDR3 sequences, roughly 30% found once. The source of the sample is a study of breast tumors, draining lymph nodes, adjacent tissues. The rearrangement links TRBV11-2 to TRBJ1-2, with TRBD1 as a possible D gene (6 bases). This sequence originates from a female donor with breast cancer. Some clones in this sample may be carry-over from other donors' samples. Sequencing was carried out using axillary lymph node tissue. CDR3 sequence reads: CASSLNREPYGYTF. In DNA form, the CDR3 reads TGTGCCAGCAGCTTAAACAGGGAACCCTATGGCTACACCTTC.